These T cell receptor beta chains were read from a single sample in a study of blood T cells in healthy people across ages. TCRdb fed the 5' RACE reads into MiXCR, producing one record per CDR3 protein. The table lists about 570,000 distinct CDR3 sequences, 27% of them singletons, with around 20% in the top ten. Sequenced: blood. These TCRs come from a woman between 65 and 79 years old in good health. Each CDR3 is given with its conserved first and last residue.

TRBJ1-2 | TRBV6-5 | CASSSDILLGQDGYTF
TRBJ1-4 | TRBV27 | CASSPTRGGSEKLFF
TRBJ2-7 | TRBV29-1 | CSVFDRDYEQYF
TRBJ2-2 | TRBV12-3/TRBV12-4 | CASRGLAGELFF
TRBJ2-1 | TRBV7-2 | CASSPFGTSGNYEQFF
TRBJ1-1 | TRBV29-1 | CSAGGRGGPEAFF
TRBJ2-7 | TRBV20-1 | CSASRTGPEQYF
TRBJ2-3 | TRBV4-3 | CASSQIGGSDTQYF
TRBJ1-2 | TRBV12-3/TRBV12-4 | CASSGRGWGYTF
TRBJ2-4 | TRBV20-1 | CSARDLQGARAKNIQYF
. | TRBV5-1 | CASSGGGQPYEQYF
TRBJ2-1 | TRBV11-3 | CASSLESSGGNEQFF
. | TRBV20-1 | CSAYRDSYEQYF
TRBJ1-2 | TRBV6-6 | CASRNLGQGEGYGYTF
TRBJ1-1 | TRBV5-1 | CASSSRGGRWQEAFF
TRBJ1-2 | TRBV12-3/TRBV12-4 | CASSIGGMRGYTF
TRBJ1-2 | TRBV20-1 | CSFPGRDGYTF
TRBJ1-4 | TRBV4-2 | CASSQDIPRRGEKLFF
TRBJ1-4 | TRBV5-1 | CASALTGTGGEKLFF
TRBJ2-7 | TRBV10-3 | CAISRDRITYEQYF
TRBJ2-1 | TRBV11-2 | CASSNSGGIGEQFF
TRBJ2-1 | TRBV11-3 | CASSLDGGQLPNEQFF
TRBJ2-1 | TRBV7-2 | CASSARYSKGNEQFF
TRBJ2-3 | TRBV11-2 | CASSLLGWGDKKNTQYF
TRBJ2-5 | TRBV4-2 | CASSQLAGVQETQYF
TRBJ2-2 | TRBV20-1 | CSARKGQALSNTGELFF
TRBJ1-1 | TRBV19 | CASSMNRNTEAFF
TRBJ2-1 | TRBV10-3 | CAISDPDRSSSYNEQFF
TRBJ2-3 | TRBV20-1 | CSARSAGGLGTDTQYF
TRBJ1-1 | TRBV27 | CASRTGGKEAFF
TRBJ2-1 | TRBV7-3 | CASSIGPMGEQFF
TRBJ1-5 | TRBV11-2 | CASSLLDRGRNQPQHF
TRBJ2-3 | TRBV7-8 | CASSLAWARTTDTQYF
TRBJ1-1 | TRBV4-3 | CASSQDAWGAAGGTEAFF
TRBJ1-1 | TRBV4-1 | CASSHLGQTNTEAFF
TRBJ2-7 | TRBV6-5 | CASSPKAGEQYF
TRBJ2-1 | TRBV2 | CASSVDYNEQFF
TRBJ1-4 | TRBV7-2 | CASSSQGSNEKLFF
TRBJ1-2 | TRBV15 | CATSREVPSDGGYTF
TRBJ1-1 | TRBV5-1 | CASSLGWGFEGTEAFF
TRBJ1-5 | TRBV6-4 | CASSPSGNRNQPQHF
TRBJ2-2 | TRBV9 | CASSGGAGGGHGIWELFF
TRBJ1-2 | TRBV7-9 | CANSQQNYGYTF
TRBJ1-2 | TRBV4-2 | CASSQDSLGNGYGYTF